The rows below give T cell receptor beta chains drawn from one sample of a study of OX40 agonist ivuxolimab in advanced cancers. Libraries were prepared by immunoSEQ multiplex PCR; TCRdb keeps only in-frame clonotypes and omits some of them. Here the sample spans fewer than 90,000 clones, roughly nine tenths being singletons. This specimen consisted of CD4+ or CD8+ T cells sorted from blood, obtained in a trial of the OX40 agonist ivuxolimab. The source is an adult with an advanced solid tumor such as melanoma, head and neck, liver or kidney cancer. CDR3s leave out the opening cysteine and the closing phenylalanine or tryptophan.

j_call v_call cdr3_aa
TRBJ1-2 TRBV13 ASLSGYT
TRBJ2-5 TRBV4-1 ASSPGDSQETQY
TRBJ2-3 TRBV19 ASSRRRAAADTQY
TRBJ1-1 TRBV28 ASSPASGQGRNEAF
TRBJ2-2 TRBV27 ASSTLGAGELF
TRBJ2-7 TRBV9 ASSRDLSTYEQY
TRBJ2-3 TRBV7-2 ASSLEMDTHQY
TRBJ1-5 TRBV6-1 ASSAGTGALKGPQH
TRBJ2-2 TRBV7-3 ASSPRLGDTGELF
TRBJ1-5 TRBV5-7 ASSWGTASTQH
TRBJ2-2 TRBV5-6 ASSSWALIHAGELF
TRBJ2-7 TRBV5-1 ASSEGYEQY
TRBJ2-3 TRBV5-4 ASSLGTIGVDTQY
TRBJ1-1 TRBV14 ASSWAPNTEAF
TRBJ2-3 TRBV2 ASSEGTSGESQY
TRBJ1-4 TRBV4-2 ASSQERVGSEKLF
TRBJ1-2 TRBV7-2 ASSPGQGGAANYGYT
TRBJ2-2 TRBV11-3 ASSYVSSGELF
TRBJ1-2 TRBV5-1 ASSLEAGGYGYT
TRBJ2-7 TRBV5-1 ASSTTDRAHEQY